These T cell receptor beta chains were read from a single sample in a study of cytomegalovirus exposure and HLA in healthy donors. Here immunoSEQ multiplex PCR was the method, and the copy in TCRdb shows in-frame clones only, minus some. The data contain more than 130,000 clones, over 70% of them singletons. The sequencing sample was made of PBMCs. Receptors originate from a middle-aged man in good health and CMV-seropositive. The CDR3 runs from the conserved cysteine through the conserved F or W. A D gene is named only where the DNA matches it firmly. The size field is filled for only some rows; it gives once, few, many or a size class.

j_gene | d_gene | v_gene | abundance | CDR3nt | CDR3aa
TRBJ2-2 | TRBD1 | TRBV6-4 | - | TGTGCCAGCAGGGGACAGGGGACCGGGGAGCTGTTTTTT | CASRGQGTGELFF
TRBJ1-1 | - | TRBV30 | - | TGTGCCTGGGCCGCGACATCGAACACTGAAGCTTTCTTT | CAWAATSNTEAFF
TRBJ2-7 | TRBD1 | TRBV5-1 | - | TGCGCCAGCAGCCGATCCCCCGGGACAGGGTTCGAGCAGTACTTC | CASSRSPGTGFEQYF
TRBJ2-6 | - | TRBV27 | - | TGTGCCAGCCGGGGGGCCCTTTGGGCTGGGGCCAACGTCCTGACTTTC | CASRGALWAGANVLTF
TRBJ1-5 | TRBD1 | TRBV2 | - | TGTGCCAGCAGTTGGACAGGGGCATTGGACGGCAATCAGCCCCAGCATTTT | CASSWTGALDGNQPQHF
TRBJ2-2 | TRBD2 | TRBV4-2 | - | TGTGCCAGCAGCCAAACCGGACTAGCGGCGAACACCGGGGAGCTGTTTTTT | CASSQTGLAANTGELFF
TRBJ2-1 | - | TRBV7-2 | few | TGTGCCAGCAGCTCCGGGTCTAACAATGAGCAGTTCTTC | CASSSGSNNEQFF
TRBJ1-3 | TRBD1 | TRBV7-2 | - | TGTGCCAGCAGCTCGGGACAGGGAGGAAACACCATATATTTT | CASSSGQGGNTIYF
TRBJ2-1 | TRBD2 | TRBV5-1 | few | TGCGCCAGCAGCCGCCTAGCGGGGGAGCAGTTCTTC | CASSRLAGEQFF
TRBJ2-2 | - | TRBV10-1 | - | TGCGCCAGCAGTGAGCTGCGGAACACCGGGGAGCTGTTTTTT | CASSELRNTGELFF
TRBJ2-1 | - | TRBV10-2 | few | TGCGCCAGCAGTGAGTCGATGAGCTCCTACAATGAGCAGTTCTTC | CASSESMSSYNEQFF
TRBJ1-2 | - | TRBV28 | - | TGTGCCAGCAGTCGGACACCCCGAAGGGGCTACACCTTC | CASSRTPRRGYTF
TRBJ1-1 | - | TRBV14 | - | TGTGCCAGCAGCTCGGAGAAGGGAGTCAGGACTGAAGCTTTCTTT | CASSSEKGVRTEAFF
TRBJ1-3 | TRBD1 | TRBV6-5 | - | TGTGCCAGCAGGAAGACAGGGAAAGGAAACACCATATATTTT | CASRKTGKGNTIYF
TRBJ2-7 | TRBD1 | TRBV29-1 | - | TGCAGCGTTGGTCTCCGACAGGGCATAGGGGAGCAGTACTTC | CSVGLRQGIGEQYF
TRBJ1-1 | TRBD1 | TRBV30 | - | TGTGCCTGGAGTAAAAGACAGGGGTACACTGAAGCTTTCTTT | CAWSKRQGYTEAFF
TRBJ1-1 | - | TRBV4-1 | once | TGCGCCAGCAGCCAAGGCCAGATGAACACTGAAGCTTTCTTT | CASSQGQMNTEAFF
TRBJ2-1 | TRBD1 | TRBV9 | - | TGTGCCAGCAGCCCCGGGACAGGTTCCTACAATGAGCAGTTCTTC | CASSPGTGSYNEQFF
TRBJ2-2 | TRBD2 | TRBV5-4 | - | TGTGCCAGCAGCCCAGCCCGGGCTAGCGGGAACACCGGGGAGCTGTTTTTT | CASSPARASGNTGELFF
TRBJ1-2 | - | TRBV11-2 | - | TGTGCCAGCAGCTTAGGAAGGCTTCAGGGCCTTCTGGGAGGGGGCTACACCTTC | CASSLGRLQGLLGGGYTF
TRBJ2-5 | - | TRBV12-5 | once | TGTGCTAGTGGTTTGGACAACCAGGGGACCCAGTACTTC | CASGLDNQGTQYF
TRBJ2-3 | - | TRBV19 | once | TGTGCCAGTAGTATAATTCGAGGAACAGATACGCAGTATTTT | CASSIIRGTDTQYF
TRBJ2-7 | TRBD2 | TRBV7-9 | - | TGTGCCAGCAGCTTAGCGGGACTAGCGGCCTACGAGCAGTACTTC | CASSLAGLAAYEQYF
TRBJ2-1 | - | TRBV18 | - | TGTGCCAGCTCACCACCGGGGAGGCCAGGTATTGAGCAGTTCTTC | CASSPPGRPGIEQFF
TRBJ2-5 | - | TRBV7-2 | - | TGTGCCAGCAGCTTAGCGTGGACGGGGGAAGAGACCCAGTACTTC | CASSLAWTGEETQYF
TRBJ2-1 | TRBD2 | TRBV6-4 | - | TGTGCCAGCAGTCCCCTAGCGGGTAACTACAATGAGCAGTTCTTC | CASSPLAGNYNEQFF
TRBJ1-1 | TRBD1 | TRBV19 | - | TGTGCCAGTAGTGCAGGGGATCCGGGACAGGGAGGCACTGAAGCTTTCTTT | CASSAGDPGQGGTEAFF
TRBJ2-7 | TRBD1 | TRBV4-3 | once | TGCGCCAGCAGCCACGACAGGGGCGAGCAGTACTTC | CASSHDRGEQYF
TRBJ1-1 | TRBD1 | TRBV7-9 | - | TGTGCCAGCAGCTTAGAGACAGGGGTCTTCTCTGAAGCTTTCTTT | CASSLETGVFSEAFF